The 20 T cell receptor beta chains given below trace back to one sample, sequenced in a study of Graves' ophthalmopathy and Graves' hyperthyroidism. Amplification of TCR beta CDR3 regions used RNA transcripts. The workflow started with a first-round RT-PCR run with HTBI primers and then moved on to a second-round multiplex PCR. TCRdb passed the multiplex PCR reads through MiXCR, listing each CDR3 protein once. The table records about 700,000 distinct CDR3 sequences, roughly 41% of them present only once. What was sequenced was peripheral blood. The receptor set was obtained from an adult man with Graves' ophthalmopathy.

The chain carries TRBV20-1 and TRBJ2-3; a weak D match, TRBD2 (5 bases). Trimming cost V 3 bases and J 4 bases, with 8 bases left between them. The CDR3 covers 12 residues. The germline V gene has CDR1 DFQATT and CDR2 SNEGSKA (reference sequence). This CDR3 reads CSASRDSDTQYF. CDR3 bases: TGCAGTGCTAGCCGGGATTCAGATACGCAGTATTTT.

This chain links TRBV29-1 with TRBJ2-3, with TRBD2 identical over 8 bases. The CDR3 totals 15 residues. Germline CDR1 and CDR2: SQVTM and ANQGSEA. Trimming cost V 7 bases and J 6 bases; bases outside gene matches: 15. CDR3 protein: CSAQLTGGAGDTQYF. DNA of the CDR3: TGCAGCGCCCAACTCACCGGGGGGGCCGGGGATACGCAGTATTTT.

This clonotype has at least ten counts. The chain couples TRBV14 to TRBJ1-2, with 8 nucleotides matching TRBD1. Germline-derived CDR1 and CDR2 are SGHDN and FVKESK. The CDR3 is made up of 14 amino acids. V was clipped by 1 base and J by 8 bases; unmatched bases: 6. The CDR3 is CASSQAGGRGGYTF. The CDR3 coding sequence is TGTGCCAGCAGCCAAGCAGGGGGCAGAGGCGGCTACACCTTC.

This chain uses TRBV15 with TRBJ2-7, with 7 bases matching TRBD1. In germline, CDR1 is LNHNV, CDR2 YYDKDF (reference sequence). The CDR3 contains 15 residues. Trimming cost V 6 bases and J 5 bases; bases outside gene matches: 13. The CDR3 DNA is TGTGCCACCAGTGCGAGGGGGCAGGGTATCAACGAGCAGTACTTC. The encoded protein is CATSARGQGINEQYF.

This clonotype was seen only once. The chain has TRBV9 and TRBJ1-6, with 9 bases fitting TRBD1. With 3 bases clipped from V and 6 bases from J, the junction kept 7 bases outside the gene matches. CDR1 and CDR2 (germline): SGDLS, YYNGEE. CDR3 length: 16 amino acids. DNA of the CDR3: TGTGCCAGCAGCGAAGGACAGGGGACAGCTAATTCACCCCTCCACTTT. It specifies CASSEGQGTANSPLHF. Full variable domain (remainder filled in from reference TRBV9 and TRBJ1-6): DSGVTQTPKHLITATGQRVTLRCSPRSGDLSVYWYQQSLDQGLQFLIQYYNGEERAKGNILERFSAQQFPDLHSELNLSSLELGDSALYFCASSEGQGTANSPLHFGNGTRLTVT.

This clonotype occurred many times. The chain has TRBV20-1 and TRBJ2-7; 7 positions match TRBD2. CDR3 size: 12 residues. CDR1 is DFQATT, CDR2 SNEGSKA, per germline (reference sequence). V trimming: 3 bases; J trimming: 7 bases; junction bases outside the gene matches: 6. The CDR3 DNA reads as TGCAGTGCTAGGCCTAGCGGCCCTGAGCAGTACTTC. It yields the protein CSARPSGPEQYF.

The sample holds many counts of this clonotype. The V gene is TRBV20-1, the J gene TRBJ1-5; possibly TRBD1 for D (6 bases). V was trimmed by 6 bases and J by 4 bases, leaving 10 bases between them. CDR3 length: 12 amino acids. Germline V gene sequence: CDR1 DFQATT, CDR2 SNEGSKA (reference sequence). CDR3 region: CSARTDNQPQHF. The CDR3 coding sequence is TGCAGTGCGCGGACAGATAATCAGCCCCAGCATTTT.

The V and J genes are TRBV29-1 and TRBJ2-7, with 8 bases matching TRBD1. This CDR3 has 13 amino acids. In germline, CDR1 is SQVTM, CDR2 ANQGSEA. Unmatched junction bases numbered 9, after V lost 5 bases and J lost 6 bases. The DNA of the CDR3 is TGCAGCGTTCACCTGGGACAGGTAGTCGAGCAGTACTTC. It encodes CSVHLGQVVEQYF.

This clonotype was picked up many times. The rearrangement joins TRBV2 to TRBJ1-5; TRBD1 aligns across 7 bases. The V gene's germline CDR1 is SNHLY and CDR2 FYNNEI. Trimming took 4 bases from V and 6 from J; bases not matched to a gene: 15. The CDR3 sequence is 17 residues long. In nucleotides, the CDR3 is TGTGCCAGCAGTGCATCGTTTACAGGGGAAGGAGGTCAGCCCCAGCATTTT. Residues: CASSASFTGEGGQPQHF.

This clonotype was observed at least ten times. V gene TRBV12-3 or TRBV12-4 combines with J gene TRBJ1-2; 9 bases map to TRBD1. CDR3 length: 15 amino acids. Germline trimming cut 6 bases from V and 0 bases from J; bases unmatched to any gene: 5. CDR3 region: CASRETGGTNYGYTF. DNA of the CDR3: TGTGCCAGCAGAGAGACAGGGGGGACTAACTATGGCTACACCTTC.

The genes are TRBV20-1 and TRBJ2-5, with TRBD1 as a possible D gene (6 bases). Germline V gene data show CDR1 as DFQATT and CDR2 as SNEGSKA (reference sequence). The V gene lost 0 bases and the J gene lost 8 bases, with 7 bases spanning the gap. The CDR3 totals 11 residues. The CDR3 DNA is TGCAGTGCTAGAGACGGGACAACCCAGTACTTC. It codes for CSARDGTTQYF.

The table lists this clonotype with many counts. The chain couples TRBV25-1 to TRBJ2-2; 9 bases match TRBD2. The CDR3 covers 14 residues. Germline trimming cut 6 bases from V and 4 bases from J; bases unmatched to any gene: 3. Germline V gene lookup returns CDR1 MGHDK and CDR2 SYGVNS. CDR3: CASSPAGGTGELFF. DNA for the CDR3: TGTGCCAGCAGCCCAGCGGGGGGCACCGGGGAGCTGTTTTTT.

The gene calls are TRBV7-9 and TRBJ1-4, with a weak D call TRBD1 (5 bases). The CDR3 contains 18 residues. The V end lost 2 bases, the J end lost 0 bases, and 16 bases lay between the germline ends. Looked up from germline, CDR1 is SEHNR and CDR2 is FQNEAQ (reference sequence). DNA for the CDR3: TGTGCCAGCAGCTTAAGGGGCCTTCTTTCTGCAACTAATGAAAAACTGTTTTTT. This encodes CASSLRGLLSATNEKLFF.

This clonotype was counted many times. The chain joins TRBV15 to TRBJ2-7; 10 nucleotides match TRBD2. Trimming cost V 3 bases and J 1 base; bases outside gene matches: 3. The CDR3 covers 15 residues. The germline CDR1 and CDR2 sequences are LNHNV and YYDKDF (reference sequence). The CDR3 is CATSRGLATSYEQYF. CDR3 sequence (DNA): TGTGCCACCAGCAGGGGACTAGCGACTTCCTACGAGCAGTACTTC.

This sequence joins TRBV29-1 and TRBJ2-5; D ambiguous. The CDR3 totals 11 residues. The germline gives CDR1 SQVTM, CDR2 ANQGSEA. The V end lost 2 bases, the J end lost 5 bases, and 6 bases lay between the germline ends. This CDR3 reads CSVETVETQYF. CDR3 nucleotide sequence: TGCAGCGTTGAAACGGTGGAGACCCAGTACTTC. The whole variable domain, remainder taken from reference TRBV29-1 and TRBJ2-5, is SAVISQKPSRDICQRGTSLTIQCQVDSQVTMMFWYRQQPGQSLTLIATANQGSEATYESGFVIDKFPISRPNLTFSTLTVSNMSPEDSSIYLCSVETVETQYFGPGTRLLVL.

Here the CDR3 DNA reads TGTGCCAGCAGTGCTAGCGTCCCCGGGGCCCAGGAGACCCAGTACTTC. Translated: CASSASVPGAQETQYF. The rearrangement joins TRBV25-1 to TRBJ2-5, with D perhaps TRBD2 (6 bases). The ends were cut back, 4 bases at V and 5 bases at J, with 20 bases in the middle. Per germline, CDR1 MGHDK and CDR2 SYGVNS. The CDR3 length is 16 residues.

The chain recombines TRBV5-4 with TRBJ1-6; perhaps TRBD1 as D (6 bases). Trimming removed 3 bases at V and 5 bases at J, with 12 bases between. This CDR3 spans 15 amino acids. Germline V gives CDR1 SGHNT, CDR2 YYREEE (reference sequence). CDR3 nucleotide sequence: TGTGCCAGCAGCTACGGACAGTTCCATAATTCACCCCTCCACTTT. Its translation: CASSYGQFHNSPLHF. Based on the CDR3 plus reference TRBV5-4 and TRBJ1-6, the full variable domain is ETGVTQSPTHLIKTRGQQVTLRCSSQSGHNTVSWYQQALGQGPQFIFQYYREEENGRGNFPPRFSGLQFPNYSSELNVNALELDDSALYLCASSYGQFHNSPLHFGNGTRLTVT.

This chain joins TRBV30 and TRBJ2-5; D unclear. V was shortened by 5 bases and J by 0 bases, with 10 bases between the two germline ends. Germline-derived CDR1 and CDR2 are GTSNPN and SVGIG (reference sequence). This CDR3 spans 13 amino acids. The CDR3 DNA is TGTGCCTGGGAGGTGGGTCACCAAGAGACCCAGTACTTC. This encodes CAWEVGHQETQYF.

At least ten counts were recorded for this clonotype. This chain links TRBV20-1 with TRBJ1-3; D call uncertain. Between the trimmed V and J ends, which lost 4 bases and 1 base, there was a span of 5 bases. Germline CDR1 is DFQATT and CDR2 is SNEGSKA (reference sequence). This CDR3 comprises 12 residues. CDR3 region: CSATGSGNTIYF. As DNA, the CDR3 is TGCAGTGCTACGGGGTCTGGAAACACCATATATTTT.

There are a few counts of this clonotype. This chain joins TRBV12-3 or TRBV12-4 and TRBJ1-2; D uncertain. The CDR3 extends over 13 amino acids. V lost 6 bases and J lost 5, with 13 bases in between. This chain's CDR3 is CASSPSSEYGYTF. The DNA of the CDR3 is TGTGCCAGCAGCCCCAGTAGTGAATATGGCTACACCTTC.